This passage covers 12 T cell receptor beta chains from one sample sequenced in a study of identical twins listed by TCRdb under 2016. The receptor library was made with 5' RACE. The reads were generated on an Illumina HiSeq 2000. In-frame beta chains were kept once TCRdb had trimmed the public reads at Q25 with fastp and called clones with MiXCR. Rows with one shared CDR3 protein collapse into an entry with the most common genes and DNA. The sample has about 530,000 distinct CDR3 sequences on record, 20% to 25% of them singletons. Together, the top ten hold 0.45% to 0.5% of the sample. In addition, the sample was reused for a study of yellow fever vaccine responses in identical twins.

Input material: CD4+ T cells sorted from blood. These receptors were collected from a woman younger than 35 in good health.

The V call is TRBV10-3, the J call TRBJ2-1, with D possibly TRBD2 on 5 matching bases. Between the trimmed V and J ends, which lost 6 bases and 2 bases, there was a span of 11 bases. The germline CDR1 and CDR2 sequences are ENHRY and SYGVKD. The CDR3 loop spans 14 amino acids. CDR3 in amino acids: CAIRESSAYNEQFF. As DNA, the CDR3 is TGTGCCATCAGGGAAAGTAGCGCCTACAATGAGCAGTTCTTC.

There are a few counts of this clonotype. CDR3 amino acids: CASSPSGESNQPQHF. The CDR3 nucleotides are TGTGCCAGCAGCCCCTCGGGGGAGAGCAATCAGCCCCAGCATTTT. The chain uses TRBV28 and TRBJ1-5; weak D call: TRBD1 (5 bases). CDR1 MDHEN and CDR2 SYDVKM come from the germline V gene. V dropped 6 bases and J dropped 1 base, with 13 bases sitting between them. The CDR3 length is 15 residues.

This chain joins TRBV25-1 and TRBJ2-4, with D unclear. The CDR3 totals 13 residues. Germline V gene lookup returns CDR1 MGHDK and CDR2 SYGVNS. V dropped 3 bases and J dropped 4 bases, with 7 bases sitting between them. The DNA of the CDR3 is TGTGCCAGCAGTGATCCCGGGAAAAACATTCAGTACTTC. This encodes CASSDPGKNIQYF.

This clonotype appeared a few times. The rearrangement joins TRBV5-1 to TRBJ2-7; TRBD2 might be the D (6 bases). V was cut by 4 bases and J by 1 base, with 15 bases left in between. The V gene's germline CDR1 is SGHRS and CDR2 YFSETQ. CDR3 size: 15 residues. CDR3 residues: CASSPRGSRSYEQYF. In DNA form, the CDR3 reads TGCGCCAGCAGCCCGCGGGGCTCCAGGTCCTACGAGCAGTACTTC.

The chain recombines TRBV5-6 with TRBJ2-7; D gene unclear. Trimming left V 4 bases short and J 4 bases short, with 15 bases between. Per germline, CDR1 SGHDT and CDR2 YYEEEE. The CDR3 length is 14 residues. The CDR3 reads CASSQPGAQYEQYF. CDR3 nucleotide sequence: TGTGCCAGCAGCCAGCCGGGCGCTCAATACGAGCAGTACTTC.

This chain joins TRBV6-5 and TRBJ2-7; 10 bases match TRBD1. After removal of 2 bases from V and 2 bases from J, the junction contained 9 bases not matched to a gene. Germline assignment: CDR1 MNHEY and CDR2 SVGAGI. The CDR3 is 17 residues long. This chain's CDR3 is CASSYGDRGTTTYEQYV. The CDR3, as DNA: TGTGCCAGCAGTTACGGGGACAGGGGAACCACGACCTACGAGCAGTACGTC.

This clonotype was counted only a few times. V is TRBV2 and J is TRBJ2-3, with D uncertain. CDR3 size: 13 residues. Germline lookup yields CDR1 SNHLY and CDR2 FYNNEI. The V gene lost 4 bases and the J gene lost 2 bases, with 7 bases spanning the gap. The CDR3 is CASSGRTTDTQYF. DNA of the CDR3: TGTGCCAGCAGTGGGCGGACCACAGATACGCAGTATTTT.

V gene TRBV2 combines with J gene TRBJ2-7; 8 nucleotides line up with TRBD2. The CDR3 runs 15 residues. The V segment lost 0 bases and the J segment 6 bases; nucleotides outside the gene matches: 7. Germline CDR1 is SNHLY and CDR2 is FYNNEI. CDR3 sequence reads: CASSEAGLAGLEQYF. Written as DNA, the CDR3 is TGTGCCAGCAGTGAAGCTGGACTAGCTGGGCTCGAGCAGTACTTC.

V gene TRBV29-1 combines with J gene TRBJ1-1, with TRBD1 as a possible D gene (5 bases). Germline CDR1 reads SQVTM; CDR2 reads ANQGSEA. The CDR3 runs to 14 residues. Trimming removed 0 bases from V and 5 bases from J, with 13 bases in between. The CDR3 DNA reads TGCAGCGTTGAAGATTTATACGAGGGGACTGAAGCTTTCTTT. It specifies CSVEDLYEGTEAFF.

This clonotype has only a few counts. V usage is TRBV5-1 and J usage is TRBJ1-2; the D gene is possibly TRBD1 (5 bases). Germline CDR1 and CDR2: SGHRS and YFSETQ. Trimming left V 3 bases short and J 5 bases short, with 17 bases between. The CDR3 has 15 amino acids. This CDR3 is CASSSTDSYRYGYTF. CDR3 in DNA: TGCGCCAGCAGCTCTACAGACAGCTACCGTTATGGCTACACCTTC.

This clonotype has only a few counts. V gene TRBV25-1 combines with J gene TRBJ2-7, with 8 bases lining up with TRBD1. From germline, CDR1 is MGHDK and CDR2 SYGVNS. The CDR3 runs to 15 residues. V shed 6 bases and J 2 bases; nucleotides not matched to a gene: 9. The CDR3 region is CASSATGAVTYEQYF. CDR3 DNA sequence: TGTGCCAGCAGCGCGACAGGGGCCGTTACCTACGAGCAGTACTTC.

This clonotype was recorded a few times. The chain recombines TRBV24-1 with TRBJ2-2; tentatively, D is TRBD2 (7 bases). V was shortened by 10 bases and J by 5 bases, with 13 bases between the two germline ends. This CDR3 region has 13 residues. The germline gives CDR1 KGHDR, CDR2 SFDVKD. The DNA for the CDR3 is TGTGCCACTCGGGGGGCTGGTACCGGGGAGCTGTTTTTT. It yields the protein CATRGAGTGELFF.